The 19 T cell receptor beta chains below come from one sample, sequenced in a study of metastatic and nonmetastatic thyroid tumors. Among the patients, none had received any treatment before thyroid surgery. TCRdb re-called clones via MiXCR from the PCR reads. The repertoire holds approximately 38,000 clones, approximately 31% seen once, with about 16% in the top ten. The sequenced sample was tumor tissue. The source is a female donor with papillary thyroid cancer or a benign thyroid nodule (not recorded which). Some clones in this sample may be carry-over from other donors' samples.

The CDR3 sequence is CSASVTGDGDQPQHF. CDR3 nucleotide sequence: TGCAGTGCTAGTGTAACAGGGGATGGGGATCAGCCCCAGCATTTT. The V gene is TRBV20-1, the J gene TRBJ1-5; 7 bases fit TRBD1. This CDR3 contains 15 residues. Germline V gene lookup returns CDR1 DFQATT and CDR2 SNEGSKA (reference sequence). The trim removed 3 bases at V and 5 bases at J, leaving 10 bases unmatched.

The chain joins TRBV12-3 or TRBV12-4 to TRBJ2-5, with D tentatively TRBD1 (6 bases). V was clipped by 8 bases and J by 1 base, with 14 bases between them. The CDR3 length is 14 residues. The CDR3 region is CASGKGESQETQYF. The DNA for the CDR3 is TGTGCCAGCGGTAAGGGGGAATCCCAAGAGACCCAGTACTTC.

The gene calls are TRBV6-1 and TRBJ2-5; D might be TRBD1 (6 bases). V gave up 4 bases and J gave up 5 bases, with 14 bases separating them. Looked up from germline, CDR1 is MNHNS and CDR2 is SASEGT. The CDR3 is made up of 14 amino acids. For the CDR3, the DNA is TGTGCCAGCAGTGGGATGGCCGACAGGGAGACCCAGTACTTC. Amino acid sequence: CASSGMADRETQYF.

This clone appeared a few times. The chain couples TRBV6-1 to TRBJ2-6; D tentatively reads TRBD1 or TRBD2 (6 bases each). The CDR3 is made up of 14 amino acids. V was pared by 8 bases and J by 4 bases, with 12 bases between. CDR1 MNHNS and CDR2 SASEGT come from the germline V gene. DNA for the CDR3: TGTGCCAGCTCTAGGGGGGCGGGGGCCAACGTCCTGACTTTC. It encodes CASSRGAGANVLTF.

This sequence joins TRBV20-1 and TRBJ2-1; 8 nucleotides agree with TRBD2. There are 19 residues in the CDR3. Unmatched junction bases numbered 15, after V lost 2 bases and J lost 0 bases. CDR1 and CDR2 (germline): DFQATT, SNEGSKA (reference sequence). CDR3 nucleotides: TGCAGTGCTAGAATTTTAGGCGTGGCGGGAGGAAGCTCCTACAATGAGCAGTTCTTC. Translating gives CSARILGVAGGSSYNEQFF.

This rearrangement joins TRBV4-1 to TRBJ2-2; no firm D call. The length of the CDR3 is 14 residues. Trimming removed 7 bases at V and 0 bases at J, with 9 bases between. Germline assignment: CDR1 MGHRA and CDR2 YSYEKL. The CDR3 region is CASTGLTNTGELFF. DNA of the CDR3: TGCGCCAGCACCGGGTTAACGAACACCGGGGAGCTGTTTTTT.

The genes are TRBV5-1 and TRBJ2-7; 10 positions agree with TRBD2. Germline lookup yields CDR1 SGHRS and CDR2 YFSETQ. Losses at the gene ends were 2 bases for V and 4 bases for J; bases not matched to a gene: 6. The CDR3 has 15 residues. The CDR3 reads CASSLPEAGGYEQYF. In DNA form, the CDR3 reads TGCGCCAGCAGCTTACCTGAAGCGGGAGGGTACGAGCAGTACTTC.

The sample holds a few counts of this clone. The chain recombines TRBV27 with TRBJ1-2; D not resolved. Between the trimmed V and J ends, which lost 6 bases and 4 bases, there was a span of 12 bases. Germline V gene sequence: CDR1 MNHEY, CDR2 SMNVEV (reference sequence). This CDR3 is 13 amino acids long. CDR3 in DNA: TGTGCCAGCAGCGCGAGAGGGATCTATGGCTACACCTTC. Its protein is CASSARGIYGYTF.

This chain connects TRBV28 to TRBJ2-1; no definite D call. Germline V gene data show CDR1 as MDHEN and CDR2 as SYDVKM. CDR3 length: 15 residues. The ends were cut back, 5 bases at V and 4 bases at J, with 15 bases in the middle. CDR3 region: CASSPPGPGYNEQFF. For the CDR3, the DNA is TGTGCCAGCAGTCCCCCTGGACCGGGTTACAATGAGCAGTTCTTC.

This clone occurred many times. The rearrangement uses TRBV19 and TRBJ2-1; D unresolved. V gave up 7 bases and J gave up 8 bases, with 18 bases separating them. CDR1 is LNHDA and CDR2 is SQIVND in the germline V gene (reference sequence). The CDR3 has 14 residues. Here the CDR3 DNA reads TGTGCCAGTAATTTAGGCCCCAGTGCGGATGAGCAGTTCTTC. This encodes CASNLGPSADEQFF.

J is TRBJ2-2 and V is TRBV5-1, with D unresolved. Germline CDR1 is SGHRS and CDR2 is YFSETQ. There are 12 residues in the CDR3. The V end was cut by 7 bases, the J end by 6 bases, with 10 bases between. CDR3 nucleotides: TGCGCCAGCCCTTCTTTGGCCGGGGAGCTGTTTTTT. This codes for CASPSLAGELFF.

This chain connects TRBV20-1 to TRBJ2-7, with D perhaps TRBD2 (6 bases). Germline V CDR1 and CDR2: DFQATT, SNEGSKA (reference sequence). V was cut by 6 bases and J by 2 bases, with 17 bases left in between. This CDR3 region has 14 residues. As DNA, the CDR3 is TGCAGTGCCGAGCCCCGGGACTCCACCTACGAGCAGTACTTC. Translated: CSAEPRDSTYEQYF.

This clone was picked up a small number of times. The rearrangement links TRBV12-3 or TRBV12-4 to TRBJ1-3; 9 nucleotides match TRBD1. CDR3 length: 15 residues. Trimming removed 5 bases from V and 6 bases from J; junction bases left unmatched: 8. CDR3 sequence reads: CASSPWTGDLNTIYF. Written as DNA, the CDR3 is TGTGCCAGCAGTCCATGGACAGGGGACTTAAACACCATATATTTT.

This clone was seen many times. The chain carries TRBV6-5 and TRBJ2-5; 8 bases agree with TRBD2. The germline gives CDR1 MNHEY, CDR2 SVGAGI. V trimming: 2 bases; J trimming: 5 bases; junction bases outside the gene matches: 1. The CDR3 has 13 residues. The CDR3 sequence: CASSYRGRETQYF. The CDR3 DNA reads TGTGCCAGCAGTTACCGCGGGAGGGAGACCCAGTACTTC.

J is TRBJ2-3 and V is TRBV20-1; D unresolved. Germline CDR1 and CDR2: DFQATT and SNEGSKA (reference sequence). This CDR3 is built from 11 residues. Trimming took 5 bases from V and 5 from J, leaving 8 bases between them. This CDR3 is CSARKVDTQYF. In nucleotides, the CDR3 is TGCAGTGCTCGTAAAGTAGATACGCAGTATTTT.

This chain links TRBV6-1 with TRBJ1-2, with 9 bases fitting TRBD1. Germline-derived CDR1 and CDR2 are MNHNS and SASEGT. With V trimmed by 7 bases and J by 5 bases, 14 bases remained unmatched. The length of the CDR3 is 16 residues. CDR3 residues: CASILGQGSSAYGYTF. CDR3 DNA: TGTGCCAGCATACTGGGACAGGGATCCTCGGCTTATGGCTACACCTTC.

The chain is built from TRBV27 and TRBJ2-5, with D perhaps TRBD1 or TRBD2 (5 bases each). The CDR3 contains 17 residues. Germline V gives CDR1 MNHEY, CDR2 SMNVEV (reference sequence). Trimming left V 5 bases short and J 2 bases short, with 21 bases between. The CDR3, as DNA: TGTGCCAGCAGTCCCTCAGGTAGGGGACCTCATCAAGAGACCCAGTACTTC. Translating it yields CASSPSGRGPHQETQYF.

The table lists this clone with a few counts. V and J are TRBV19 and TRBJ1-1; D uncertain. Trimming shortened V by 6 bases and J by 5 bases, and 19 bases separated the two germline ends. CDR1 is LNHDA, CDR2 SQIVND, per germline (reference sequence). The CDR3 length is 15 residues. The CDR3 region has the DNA TGTGCCAGTAGCCAAGGTCGGCCGGGAGAAACTGAAGCTTTCTTT. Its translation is CASSQGRPGETEAFF.

CDR3 region: CASSPQSGRGNTIYF. CDR3 sequence (DNA): TGTGCCAGCAGCCCTCAAAGTGGCCGTGGAAACACCATATATTTT. The rearrangement joins TRBV11-2 to TRBJ1-3; D is unclear. Looked up from germline, CDR1 is SGHAT and CDR2 is FQNNGV. Trimming cost V 5 bases and J 3 bases, with 14 bases left between them. The CDR3 is 15 residues long.